The rows below give T cell receptor beta chains drawn from one sample of a study of blood T cell repertoires in COVID-19. TCRdb's copy holds only in-frame clones and misses some; the assay was immunoSEQ multiplex PCR. The sample has about 250,000 clones; about 79% are singletons. Material for sequencing was peripheral blood. These receptors came from an elderly man with acute or convalescent COVID-19. Both conserved end residues are part of each CDR3. The D gene is left open where the match is weak. The size of a clone is reported for some rows only, either as once, few or many, or as a class for expanded clones.

TRBJ1-1 | . | TRBV27 | . | TGTGCCAGCAGTAGTTACAGGGTGAACACTGAAGCTTTCTTT | CASSSYRVNTEAFF
TRBJ1-6 | few | TRBV18 | TRBD1 | TGTGCCAGCTCACCGGGACAGGGTGGGGGTAATTCACCCCTCCACTTT | CASSPGQGGGNSPLHF
TRBJ1-6 | . | TRBV13 | . | TGTGCCAGCAGCTTAGTAGTTAATTCACCCCTCCACTTT | CASSLVVNSPLHF
TRBJ1-2 | . | TRBV28 | TRBD1 | TGTGCCAGCACCATAACAGGGGGCCACTGGGGCTACACCTTC | CASTITGGHWGYTF
TRBJ1-1 | . | TRBV30 | . | TGTGCCTGGGGGGCCAGAAACACTGAAGCTTTCTTT | CAWGARNTEAFF
TRBJ2-4 | . | TRBV14 | TRBD2 | TGTGCCAGCAGCCAAGATCTTTCGCGGGAGGGCATACGAGCCAAAAACATTCAGTACTTC | CASSQDLSREGIRAKNIQYF
TRBJ2-3 | . | TRBV12-2 | . | TGTGCAAGTCGCTTACTAGCGGGATGTTTGTGGAGCACAGATACGCAGTATTTT | CASRLLAGCLWSTDTQYF
TRBJ1-2 | . | TRBV5-4 | TRBD1 | TGTGCCAGCACCTCGGACAGGTCCTATGGCTACACCTTC | CASTSDRSYGYTF
TRBJ1-6 | . | TRBV27 | . | TGTGCCAGCAGGTCAAGGGGCTCCTATAATTCACCCCTCCACTTT | CASRSRGSYNSPLHF
TRBJ2-5 | . | TRBV18 | TRBD2 | TGTGCCAGCTCACCCGGGAGGGTCCAAGAGACCCAGTACTTC | CASSPGRVQETQYF
TRBJ1-5 | . | TRBV6-6 | TRBD1 | TGTGCCAGTACACAGGGGGCAAAACAGCCCCAGCATTTT | CASTQGAKQPQHF
TRBJ1-6 | . | TRBV27 | TRBD1 | TGTGCCAGCAGTCCTCGTGGCAGGGGGGCTTATAATTCACCCCTCCACTTT | CASSPRGRGAYNSPLHF
TRBJ1-2 | . | TRBV24-1 | TRBD1 | TGTGCCACCAGTGAGGCCGGGACAGCCTATGGCTACACCTTC | CATSEAGTAYGYTF
TRBJ1-4 | . | TRBV4-1 | . | TGCGCCAGCAGCCTCGGGAAGTTTTCCATTTTCCAATCTAATGAAAAACTGTTTTTT | CASSLGKFSIFQSNEKLFF
TRBJ2-1 | . | TRBV5-5 | . | TGTGCCAGCAGCTTGGGCGGGACTGTCAATGAGCAGTTCTTC | CASSLGGTVNEQFF
TRBJ2-1 | . | TRBV27 | TRBD2 | TGTGCCAGCAGCCGGAACCTAGCGGGAGGTGGTAATGAGCAGTTCTTC | CASSRNLAGGGNEQFF
TRBJ2-7 | . | TRBV5-8 | TRBD2 | TGTGCCAGCAGCAACATGAGACTAGCGGGAGAGCAGTACTTC | CASSNMRLAGEQYF
TRBJ2-7 | once | TRBV5-1 | TRBD1 | TGCGCCAGCAGGGTGACAGGGGCCTACGAGCAGTACTTC | CASRVTGAYEQYF
TRBJ1-1 | many | TRBV5-1 | . | TGCGCCAGCAGCTTGTCAGGAATGAACACTGAAGCTTTCTTT | CASSLSGMNTEAFF
TRBJ2-5 | . | TRBV2 | TRBD2 | TGTGCCAGCAGTGAATGGCGGGCTAGCGGGATCGGGGAGACCCAGTACTTC | CASSEWRASGIGETQYF
TRBJ1-3 | . | TRBV3-1/TRBV3-2 | . | TGTGCCAGCAGCCAAGTCGGGGTCTCTGGAAACACCATATATTTT | CASSQVGVSGNTIYF
TRBJ2-1 | . | TRBV18 | TRBD2 | TGTGCCAGCTCACCCTCTAGCGGGGGGTGGAATGAGCAGTTCTTC | CASSPSSGGWNEQFF
TRBJ2-3 | . | TRBV5-4 | TRBD2 | TGTGCCAGCAGCTTGCTAGCGGGGTTCGTAGATACGCAGTATTTT | CASSLLAGFVDTQYF
TRBJ1-1 | once | TRBV3-1/TRBV3-2 | TRBD1 | TGTGCCAGCAGCCAATTCCGACAGGGTGAAGCTTTCTTT | CASSQFRQGEAFF
TRBJ1-5 | few | TRBV28 | . | TGTGCCAGCAGTTTGGCGGGACTGTCGGATCAGCCCCAGCATTTT | CASSLAGLSDQPQHF
TRBJ1-3 | . | TRBV6-5 | . | TGTGCCAGCGTGGGTGGCGGGACCGTCAAGAACACCATATATTTT | CASVGGGTVKNTIYF
TRBJ2-2 | . | TRBV19 | TRBD2 | TGTGCCAGTAGTATGCCACTAGCGGCGAACACCGGGGAGCTGTTTTTT | CASSMPLAANTGELFF
TRBJ2-2 | . | TRBV25-1 | . | TGTGCCAGCAGTGAAGCTCACCTAAACACCGGGGAGCTGTTTTTT | CASSEAHLNTGELFF
TRBJ2-1 | few | TRBV11-2 | . | TGTGCCAGCAGCTTTGGCGGTACAATCGAGCAGTTCTTC | CASSFGGTIEQFF
TRBJ2-7 | . | TRBV18 | . | TGTGCCAGCTCACCGACTATACAATCCTACGAGCAGTACTTC | CASSPTIQSYEQYF
TRBJ1-4 | . | TRBV7-6 | TRBD1 | TGTGCCAGCAGCCTCCGACAGGGGGGCTCATTTAATGAAAAACTGTTTTTT | CASSLRQGGSFNEKLFF
TRBJ2-3 | once | TRBV18 | . | TGTGCCAGCTCACCTCAGGTCTCCCTGTTTTGGACAGATACGCAGTATTTT | CASSPQVSLFWTDTQYF
TRBJ2-7 | . | TRBV6-1 | . | TGTGCCAGCAGTGACGGGAGCTTAGCTGTCTACGAGCAGTACTTC | CASSDGSLAVYEQYF
TRBJ2-7 | . | TRBV19 | . | TGTGCCAGTAGTACGGACAGTTCCTACGAGCAGTACTTC | CASSTDSSYEQYF
TRBJ1-2 | once | TRBV6-2/TRBV6-3 | TRBD1 | TGTGCCAGCAGCCGCTCGGGAGGGGGCGGTGGCTACACCTTC | CASSRSGGGGGYTF
TRBJ2-1 | . | TRBV5-1 | TRBD1 | TGCGCCAGCAGCCCCGGGACAGGGTTTGGGAATGAGCAGTTCTTC | CASSPGTGFGNEQFF
TRBJ1-4 | . | TRBV6-1 | . | TGTGCCAGCAGTGAACGAGAAGGGGCTAATGAAAAACTGTTTTTT | CASSEREGANEKLFF
TRBJ2-1 | . | TRBV28 | . | TGTGCCAGCAGTTTGGGCGGGCACAATGAGCAGTTCTTC | CASSLGGHNEQFF
TRBJ2-3 | . | TRBV5-4 | TRBD2 | TGTGCCAGCAGCCTTCGGACTAGCGGGACATCAGATACGCAGTATTTT | CASSLRTSGTSDTQYF
TRBJ2-7 | . | TRBV24-1 | TRBD1 | TGTGCCACCAGTGACCCCGGGACAGGGGTTGCCGAGCAGTACTTC | CATSDPGTGVAEQYF
TRBJ1-5 | . | TRBV6-4 | . | TGTGCCAGCAGTCAAAATCAGCCCCAGCATTTT | CASSQNQPQHF
TRBJ1-4 | . | TRBV5-1 | TRBD1 | TGCGCCAGCAGCCCGGGACAGGCGACCGAAAAACTGTTTTTT | CASSPGQATEKLFF
TRBJ2-6 | . | TRBV2 | TRBD1 | TGTGCCAGCCACCTTCGGACAGGCGCCAACGTCCTGACTTTC | CASHLRTGANVLTF
TRBJ1-1 | . | TRBV14 | TRBD1 | TGTGCCAGCAGCCAAGAGACCGCGGGACAGGGGCGCGGAGGTACTGAAGCTTTCTTT | CASSQETAGQGRGGTEAFF
TRBJ1-2 | . | TRBV27 | . | TGTGCCAGCAGGGCCATACAAGCTAACTATGGCTACACCTTC | CASRAIQANYGYTF
TRBJ2-1 | . | TRBV6-5 | TRBD2 | TGTGCCAGCAGTCGGGGACTAGCGGGAGCCAATGAGCAGTTCTTC | CASSRGLAGANEQFF
TRBJ2-7 | . | TRBV19 | . | TGTGCCAGTAGTATATCAACAGTCCCTACCTACGAGCAGTACTTC | CASSISTVPTYEQYF
TRBJ2-3 | . | TRBV24-1 | . | TGTGCCACCAGTGATTGGGGCCGCACAGATACGCAGTATTTT | CATSDWGRTDTQYF